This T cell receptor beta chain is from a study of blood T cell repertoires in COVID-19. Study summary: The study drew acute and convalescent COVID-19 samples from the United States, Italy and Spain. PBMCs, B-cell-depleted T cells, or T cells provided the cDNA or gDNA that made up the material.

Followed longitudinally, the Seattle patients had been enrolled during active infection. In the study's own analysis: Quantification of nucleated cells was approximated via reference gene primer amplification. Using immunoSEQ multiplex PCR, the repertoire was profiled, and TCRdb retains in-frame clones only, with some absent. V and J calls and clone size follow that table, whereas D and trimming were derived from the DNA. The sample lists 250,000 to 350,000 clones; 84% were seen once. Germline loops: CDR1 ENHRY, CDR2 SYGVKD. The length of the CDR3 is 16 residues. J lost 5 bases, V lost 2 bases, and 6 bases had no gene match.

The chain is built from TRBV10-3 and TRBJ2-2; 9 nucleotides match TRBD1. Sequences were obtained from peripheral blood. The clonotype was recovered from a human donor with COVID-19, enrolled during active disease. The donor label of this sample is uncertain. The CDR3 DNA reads TGTGCCATCAGTGAGGTCGACAGGGGGGAGACCGGGGAGCTGTTTTTT. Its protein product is CAISEVDRGETGELFF.